This TCR beta chain was profiled in a study of technical replicates of blood from several donors. This clone was recorded once. V was shortened by 5 bases and J by 7 bases, with 20 bases between the two germline ends. The CDR3 extends over 15 amino acids. From germline, CDR1 is SGHTA and CDR2 FQGNSA. TCRdb keeps only in-frame clones here, not all; method: immunoSEQ multiplex PCR. Of about 97,000 clones listed, approximately 94% were seen once; the top ten hold roughly 0.35%. Sequences were obtained from T cells isolated from PBMCs. The TCR originated in a human donor in good health. This chain connects TRBV7-2 to TRBJ2-5; TRBD2 might be the D (6 bases). The CDR3 sequence is CASSRSGTGEATQYF. CDR3 DNA sequence: TGTGCCAGCAGCAGGTCCGGGACTGGGGAGGCGACCCAGTACTTC.